This T cell receptor (beta chain) was sequenced during a study of blood T cell repertoires in COVID-19. Repertoires were generated with immunoSEQ multiplex PCR, while TCRdb's copy carries only in-frame clones and drops some. Altogether almost 250,000 clones are present, roughly 86% being singletons, with the ten largest covering under 2%. This clone was recorded once. Germline assignment: CDR1 SGHTA and CDR2 FQGNSA. The CDR3 consists of 14 residues. Trimming took 5 bases from V and 11 from J; bases not matched to a gene: 12. Sequenced sample: peripheral blood. The chain carries TRBV7-2 and TRBJ2-4; 7 bases line up with TRBD2. The clonotype comes from a woman aged 55-69 years who had recovered from COVID-19. The DNA for the CDR3 is TGTGCCAGCAGCCAAATGACCCTACGGGGGGTTCAGTACTTC. The encoded protein is CASSQMTLRGVQYF.